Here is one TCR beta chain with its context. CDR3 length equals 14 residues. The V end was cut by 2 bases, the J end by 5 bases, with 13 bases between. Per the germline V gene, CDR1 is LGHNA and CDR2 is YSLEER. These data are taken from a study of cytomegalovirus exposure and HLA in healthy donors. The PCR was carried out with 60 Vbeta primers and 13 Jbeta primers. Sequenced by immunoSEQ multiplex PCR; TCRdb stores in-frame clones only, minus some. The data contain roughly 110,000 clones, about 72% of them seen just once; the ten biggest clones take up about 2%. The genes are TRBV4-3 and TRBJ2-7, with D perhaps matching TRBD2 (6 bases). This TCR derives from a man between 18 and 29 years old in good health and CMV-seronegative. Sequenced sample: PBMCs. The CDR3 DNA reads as TGCGCCAGCAGCCAAATCGTCGGGAGCCACGAGCAGTACTTC. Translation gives CASSQIVGSHEQYF.